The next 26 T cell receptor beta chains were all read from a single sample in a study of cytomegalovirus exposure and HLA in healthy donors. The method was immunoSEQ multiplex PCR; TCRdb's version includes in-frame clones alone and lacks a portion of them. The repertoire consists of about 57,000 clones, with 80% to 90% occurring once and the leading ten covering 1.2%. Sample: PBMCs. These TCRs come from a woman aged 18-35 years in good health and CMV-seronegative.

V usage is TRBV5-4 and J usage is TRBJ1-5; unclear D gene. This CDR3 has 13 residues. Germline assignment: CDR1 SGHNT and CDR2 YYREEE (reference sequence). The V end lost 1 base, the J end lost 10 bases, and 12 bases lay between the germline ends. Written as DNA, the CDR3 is TGTGCCAGCAGCTTGACACACAACAGCCCCCAGCATTTT. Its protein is CASSLTHNSPQHF.

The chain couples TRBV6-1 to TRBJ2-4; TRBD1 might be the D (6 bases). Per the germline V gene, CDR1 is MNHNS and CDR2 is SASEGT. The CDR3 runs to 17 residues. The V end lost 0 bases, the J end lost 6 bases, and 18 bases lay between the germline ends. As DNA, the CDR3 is TGTGCCAGCAGTGAAGCGCCTGGGGCCCAGGGGAGAAACATTCAGTACTTC. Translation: CASSEAPGAQGRNIQYF.

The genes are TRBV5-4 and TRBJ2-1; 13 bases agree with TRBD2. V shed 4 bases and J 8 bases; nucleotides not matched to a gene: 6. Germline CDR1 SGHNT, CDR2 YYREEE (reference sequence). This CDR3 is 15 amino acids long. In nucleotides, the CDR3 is TGTGCCAGCAGCCAACGACTAGCGGGGGGCGATGAGCAGTTCTTC. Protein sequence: CASSQRLAGGDEQFF.

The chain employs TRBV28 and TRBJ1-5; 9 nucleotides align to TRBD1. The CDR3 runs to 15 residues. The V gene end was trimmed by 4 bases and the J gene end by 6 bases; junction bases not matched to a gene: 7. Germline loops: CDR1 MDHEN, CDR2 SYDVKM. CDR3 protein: CASSWGQGDSQPQHF. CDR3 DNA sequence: TGTGCCAGCAGTTGGGGACAGGGAGACAGTCAGCCCCAGCATTTT.

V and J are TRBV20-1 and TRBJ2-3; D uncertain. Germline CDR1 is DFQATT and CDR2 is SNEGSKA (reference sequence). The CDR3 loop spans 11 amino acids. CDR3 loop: CRMHTTDTQYF. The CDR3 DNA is TGCAGAATGCACACCACAGATACGCAGTATTTT.

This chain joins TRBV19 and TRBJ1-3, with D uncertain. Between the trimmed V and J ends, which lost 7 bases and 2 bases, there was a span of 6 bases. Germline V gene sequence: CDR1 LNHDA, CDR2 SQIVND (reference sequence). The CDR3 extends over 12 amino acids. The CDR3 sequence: CASIGAGNTIYF. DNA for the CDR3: TGTGCCAGTATCGGGGCTGGAAACACCATATATTTT.

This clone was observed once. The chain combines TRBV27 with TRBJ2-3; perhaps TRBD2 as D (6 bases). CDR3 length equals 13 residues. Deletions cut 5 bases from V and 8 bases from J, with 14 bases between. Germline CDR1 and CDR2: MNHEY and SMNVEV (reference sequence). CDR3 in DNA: TGTGCCAGCAGTACCATCGGGGGTGGTACGCAGTATTTT. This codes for CASSTIGGGTQYF.

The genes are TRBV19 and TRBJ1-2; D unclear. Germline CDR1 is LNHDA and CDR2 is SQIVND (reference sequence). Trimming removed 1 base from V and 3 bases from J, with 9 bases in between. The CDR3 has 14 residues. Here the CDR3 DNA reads TGTGCCAGTAGTATAGTCGGCGGGGACTATGGCTACACCTTC. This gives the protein CASSIVGGDYGYTF. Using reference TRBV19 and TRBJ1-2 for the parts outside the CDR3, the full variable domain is DGGITQSPKYLFRKEGQNVTLSCEQNLNHDAMYWYRQDPGQGLRLIYYSQIVNDFQKGDIAEGYSVSREKKESFPLTVTSAQKNPTAFYLCASSIVGGDYGYTFGSGTRLTVV.

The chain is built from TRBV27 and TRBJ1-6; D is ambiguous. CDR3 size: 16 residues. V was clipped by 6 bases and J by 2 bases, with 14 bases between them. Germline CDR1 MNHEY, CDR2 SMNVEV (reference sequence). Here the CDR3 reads CASRVSWSAYNSPLHF. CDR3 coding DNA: TGTGCCAGCAGAGTGAGTTGGTCGGCCTATAATTCACCCCTCCACTTT.

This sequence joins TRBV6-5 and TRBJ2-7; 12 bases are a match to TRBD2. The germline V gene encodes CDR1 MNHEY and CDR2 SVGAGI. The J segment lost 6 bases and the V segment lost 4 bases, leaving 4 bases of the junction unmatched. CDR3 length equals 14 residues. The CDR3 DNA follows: TGTGCCAGCAGTTCCACGACTAGCGGGAGCGAGCAGTACTTC. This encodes CASSSTTSGSEQYF.

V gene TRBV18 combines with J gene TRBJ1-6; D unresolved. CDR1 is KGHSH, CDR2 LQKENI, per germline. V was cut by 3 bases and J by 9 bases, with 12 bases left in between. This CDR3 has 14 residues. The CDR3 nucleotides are TGTGCCAGCTCACCCTCCAGAGGAAGTTCACCCCTCCACTTT. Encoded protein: CASSPSRGSSPLHF.

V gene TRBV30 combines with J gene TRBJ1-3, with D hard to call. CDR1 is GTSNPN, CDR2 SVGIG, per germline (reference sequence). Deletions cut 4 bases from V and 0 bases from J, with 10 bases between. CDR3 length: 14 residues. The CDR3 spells CAWTVQSSGNTIYF. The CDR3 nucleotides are TGTGCCTGGACAGTTCAGTCCTCTGGAAACACCATATATTTT.

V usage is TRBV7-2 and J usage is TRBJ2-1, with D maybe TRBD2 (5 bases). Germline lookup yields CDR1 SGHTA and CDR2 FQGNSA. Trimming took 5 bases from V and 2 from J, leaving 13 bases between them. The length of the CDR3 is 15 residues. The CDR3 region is CASSPDYQPYNEQFF. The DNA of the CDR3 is TGTGCCAGCAGCCCCGACTACCAACCCTACAATGAGCAGTTCTTC.

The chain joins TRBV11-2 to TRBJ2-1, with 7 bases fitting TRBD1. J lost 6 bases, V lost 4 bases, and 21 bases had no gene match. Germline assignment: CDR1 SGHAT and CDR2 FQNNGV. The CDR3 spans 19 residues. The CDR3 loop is CASSYGRQGGRSWANEQFF. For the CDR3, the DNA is TGTGCCAGCAGCTACGGACGACAGGGTGGAAGATCATGGGCCAATGAGCAGTTCTTC.

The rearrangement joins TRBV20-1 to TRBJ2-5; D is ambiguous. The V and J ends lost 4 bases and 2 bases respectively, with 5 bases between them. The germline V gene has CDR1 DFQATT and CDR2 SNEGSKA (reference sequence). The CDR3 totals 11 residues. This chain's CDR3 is CSANIQETQYF. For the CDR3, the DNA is TGCAGTGCTAACATACAAGAGACCCAGTACTTC.

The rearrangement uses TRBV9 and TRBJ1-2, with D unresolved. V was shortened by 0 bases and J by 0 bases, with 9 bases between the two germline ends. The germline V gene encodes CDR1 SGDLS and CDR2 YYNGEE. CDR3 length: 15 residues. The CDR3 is CASSVELGANYGYTF. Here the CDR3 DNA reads TGTGCCAGCAGCGTAGAGTTGGGAGCTAACTATGGCTACACCTTC.

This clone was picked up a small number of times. The CDR3 DNA reads TGTGCCAGCAGCCTTGGGACTAGCGGGAGTAACTACAATGAGCAGTTCTTC. Protein: CASSLGTSGSNYNEQFF. The J gene is TRBJ2-1, the V gene TRBV7-9, with 14 bases identical to TRBD2. V lost 5 bases to trimming and J lost 3 bases; unmatched junction nucleotides: 6. This CDR3 region has 17 residues. The germline CDR1 and CDR2 sequences are SEHNR and FQNEAQ (reference sequence).

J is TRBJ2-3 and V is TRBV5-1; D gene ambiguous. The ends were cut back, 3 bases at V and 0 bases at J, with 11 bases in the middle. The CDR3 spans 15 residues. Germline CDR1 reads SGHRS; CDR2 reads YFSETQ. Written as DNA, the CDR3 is TGCGCCAGCAGCTCCGTGAGCGCTAGCACAGATACGCAGTATTTT. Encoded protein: CASSSVSASTDTQYF.

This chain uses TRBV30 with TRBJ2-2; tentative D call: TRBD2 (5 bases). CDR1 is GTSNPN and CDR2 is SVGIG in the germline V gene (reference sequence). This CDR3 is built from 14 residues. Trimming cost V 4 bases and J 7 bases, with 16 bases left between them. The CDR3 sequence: CAWNKRRPGGELFF. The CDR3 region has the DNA TGTGCCTGGAACAAAAGGAGGCCTGGCGGGGAGCTGTTTTTT.

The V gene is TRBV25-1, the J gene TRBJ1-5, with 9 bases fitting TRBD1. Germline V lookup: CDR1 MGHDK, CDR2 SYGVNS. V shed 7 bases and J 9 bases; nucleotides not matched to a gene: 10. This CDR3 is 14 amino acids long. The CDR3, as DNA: TGTGCCAGCACAGGACAGGGGCCCTCGGCGCCCCAGCATTTT. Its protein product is CASTGQGPSAPQHF.

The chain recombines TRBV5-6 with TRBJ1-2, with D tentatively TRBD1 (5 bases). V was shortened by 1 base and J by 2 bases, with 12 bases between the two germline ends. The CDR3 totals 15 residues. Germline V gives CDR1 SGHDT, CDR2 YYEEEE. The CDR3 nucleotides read TGTGCCAGCAGCTTGTTGGCAGGGCCGAACTATGGCTACACCTTC. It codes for CASSLLAGPNYGYTF.

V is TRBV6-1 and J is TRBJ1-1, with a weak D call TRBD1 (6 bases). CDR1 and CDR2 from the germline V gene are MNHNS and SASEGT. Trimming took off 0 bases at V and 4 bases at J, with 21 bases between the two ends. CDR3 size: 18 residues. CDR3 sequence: CASSEAAGLQGKGTEAFF. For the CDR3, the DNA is TGTGCCAGCAGTGAAGCGGCGGGACTACAGGGTAAGGGCACTGAAGCTTTCTTT.

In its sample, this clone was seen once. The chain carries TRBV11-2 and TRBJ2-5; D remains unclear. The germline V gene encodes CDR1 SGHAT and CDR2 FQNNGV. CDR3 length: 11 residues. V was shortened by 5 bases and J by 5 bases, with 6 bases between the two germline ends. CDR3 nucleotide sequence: TGTGCCAGCAGCCCCGGGGAGACCCAGTACTTC. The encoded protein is CASSPGETQYF.

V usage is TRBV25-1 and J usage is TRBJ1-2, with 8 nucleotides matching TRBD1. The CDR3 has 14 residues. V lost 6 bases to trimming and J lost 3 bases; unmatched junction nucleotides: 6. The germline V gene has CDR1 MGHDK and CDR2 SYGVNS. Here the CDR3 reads CASRWSDRDYGYTF. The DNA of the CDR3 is TGTGCCAGCAGGTGGTCGGACAGGGACTATGGCTACACCTTC.

The CDR3 is CASSSSMTQRGSSYNEQFF. CDR3 sequence (DNA): TGTGCCAGCAGCTCATCTATGACCCAGCGGGGGAGCTCCTACAATGAGCAGTTCTTC. The chain is built from TRBV7-2 and TRBJ2-1; 8 bases match TRBD2. J lost 0 bases, V lost 4 bases, and 14 bases had no gene match. The germline gives CDR1 SGHTA, CDR2 FQGNSA. The CDR3 consists of 19 residues. Based on the CDR3 plus reference TRBV7-2 and TRBJ2-1, the full variable domain is GAGVSQSPSNKVTEKGKDVELRCDPISGHTALYWYRQSLGQGLEFLIYFQGNSAPDKSGLPSDRFSAERTGGSVSTLTIQRTQQEDSAVYLCASSSSMTQRGSSYNEQFFGPGTRLTVL.

CDR3 nucleotides: TGTGCCAGCAGTTTTCGCGTCAACACTGAAGCTTTCTTT. This sequence encodes CASSFRVNTEAFF. V and J are TRBV27 and TRBJ1-1; D not certain. This CDR3 contains 13 residues. CDR1 and CDR2 from the germline V gene are MNHEY and SMNVEV (reference sequence). The germline V and J ends were trimmed by 3 bases and 2 bases, with 7 bases remaining between them.